The 26 T cell receptor beta chains below come from one sample, sequenced in a study of response to subunit inactivated influenza vaccine (dated by TCRdb to between 2018 and 2020). Receptor amplification or capture employed RT-PCR. Instrument on record: Illumina HiSeq 2500. The raw public data were reprocessed by TCRdb itself: fastp quality trimming at Q25, MiXCR clonotype calling, in-frame beta chains only. Identical CDR3 protein sequences are pooled into one entry, listed with their most common genes and DNA. The sample table lists about 800,000 distinct CDR3 sequences, about 20% of them with a count of one. The ten largest make up about a tenth of the sample. The sequencing here drew on PBMCs from blood, taken roughly 5 days after vaccination. The source is a man aged 50 or older who received an inactivated influenza vaccine. Donor details come from another sample of the same person, matched by shared clones.

The chain joins TRBV4-2 to TRBJ1-4, with a weak D call TRBD1 (5 bases). Germline V gene sequence: CDR1 LGHNA, CDR2 YNFKEQ. There are 14 residues in the CDR3. Deletions cut 5 bases from V and 5 bases from J, with 12 bases between. In DNA form, the CDR3 reads TGTGCCAGCAGCGAAGCCGGGACCAATGAAAAACTGTTTTTT. This translates into CASSEAGTNEKLFF.

The chain is built from TRBV2 and TRBJ1-2; maybe TRBD1 (6 bases). The V end was cut by 8 bases, the J end by 2 bases, with 18 bases between. This CDR3 has 15 amino acids. Germline assignment: CDR1 SNHLY and CDR2 FYNNEI. The CDR3 DNA reads TGTGCCAGCCTGCCCACAGGGAGGGGAAACTATGGCTACACCTTC. Protein product: CASLPTGRGNYGYTF.

The genes are TRBV21-1 and TRBJ2-7; the table's TRBD1 call for D was not verified on the DNA. TRBV21-1 is described as a pseudogene. The CDR3 is 16 amino acids. The CDR3 reads CASSKDRPTGRYEQYF. In DNA, the CDR3 is TGTGCCAGCAGCAAAGACCGGCCGACGGGGCGCTACGAGCAGTACTTC.

This clonotype was counted ten times or more. This chain links TRBV9 with TRBJ2-3; 13 bases fit TRBD2. The J segment lost 2 bases and the V segment lost 3 bases, leaving 9 bases of the junction unmatched. This CDR3 has 18 amino acids. Looked up from germline, CDR1 is SGDLS and CDR2 is YYNGEE. The chain's CDR3 is CASSANLGLAGDTDTQYF. CDR3 nucleotides: TGTGCCAGCAGCGCCAACCTCGGACTAGCGGGGGACACAGATACGCAGTATTTT.

This chain joins TRBV28 and TRBJ2-7; 11 bases match TRBD2. V lost 8 bases, J lost 2 bases, and 11 bases stayed unmatched. The CDR3 has 16 amino acids. The V gene's germline CDR1 is MDHEN and CDR2 SYDVKM. The CDR3 spells CASSTSGKSPTYEQYF. CDR3 bases: TGTGCCAGCTCGACTAGCGGGAAAAGTCCTACCTACGAGCAGTACTTC.

This clonotype came up a few times. The V call is TRBV6-2 or TRBV6-3, the J call TRBJ2-7; no clear D gene. Germline CDR1 reads MNHEY; CDR2 reads SVGEGT. This CDR3 comprises 11 residues. V lost 6 bases, J lost 6 bases, and 9 bases lay in between. The CDR3 DNA reads as TGTGCCAGCAGCCCCTTTATCGAGCAGTACTTC. This gives the protein CASSPFIEQYF.

The V call is TRBV28, the J call TRBJ2-1; a weak D match, TRBD2 (6 bases). Trimming pared 10 bases from V and 2 bases from J, leaving 15 bases between. Germline V CDR1 and CDR2: MDHEN, SYDVKM. The CDR3 sequence is 14 residues long. CDR3 region: CATGGGLTYNEQFF. The CDR3 bases are TGTGCCACCGGCGGAGGGCTTACCTACAATGAGCAGTTCTTC.

This clonotype was seen many times. The chain couples TRBV3-1 to TRBJ2-7, with 14 nucleotides matching TRBD2. Losses at the gene ends were 4 bases for V and 6 bases for J; bases not matched to a gene: 2. The CDR3 covers 14 residues. Germline CDR1 is LGHDT and CDR2 is YNNKEL (reference sequence). In DNA, the CDR3 is TGTGCCAGCAGCCCGGGACTAGCGGGGGCCGAGCAGTACTTC. This codes for CASSPGLAGAEQYF.

V and J are TRBV6-1 and TRBJ2-5; 7 positions match TRBD2. The germline V gene encodes CDR1 MNHNS and CDR2 SASEGT. With V trimmed by 6 bases and J by 5 bases, 9 bases remained unmatched. CDR3 length: 14 residues. The DNA for the CDR3 is TGTGCCAGCAGGGGTCGACTAGCAGGGGAGACCCAGTACTTC. This sequence encodes CASRGRLAGETQYF.

The rearrangement uses TRBV5-1 and TRBJ2-2; D gene ambiguous. Looked up from germline, CDR1 is SGHRS and CDR2 is YFSETQ. The CDR3 length is 14 residues. The V end lost 2 bases, the J end lost 4 bases, and 9 bases lay between the germline ends. This CDR3 is CASSLVGITGELFF. The CDR3, as DNA: TGCGCCAGCAGCTTAGTGGGGATCACCGGGGAGCTGTTTTTT. Supplemented by reference TRBV5-1 and TRBJ2-2, the full variable domain reads KAGVTQTPRYLIKTRGQQVTLSCSPISGHRSVSWYQQTPGQGLQFLFEYFSETQRNKGNFPGRFSGRQFSNSRSEMNVSTLELGDSALYLCASSLVGITGELFFGEGSRLTVL.

The chain employs TRBV20-1 and TRBJ2-3; no definite D call. CDR1 is DFQATT and CDR2 is SNEGSKA in the germline V gene (reference sequence). The CDR3 extends over 15 amino acids. V shed 6 bases and J shed 2 bases, with 18 bases lying between them. The CDR3 region is CSAISSVTYTDTQYF. DNA for the CDR3: TGCAGTGCAATTTCCTCGGTGACCTACACAGATACGCAGTATTTT.

In DNA, the CDR3 is TGTGCCAGCAGCTTACAGGGGGCGTGGGATGGCTACACCTTC. Its translation is CASSLQGAWDGYTF. The chain has TRBV7-2 and TRBJ1-2; 8 bases map to TRBD1. The CDR3 loop spans 14 amino acids. Germline lookup yields CDR1 SGHTA and CDR2 FQGNSA. The V segment lost 2 bases and the J segment 6 bases; nucleotides outside the gene matches: 5.

This clonotype has ten or more counts. CDR3 nucleotides: TGTGCCAGCAGCCCGGCCGGGCTCTACGAGCAGTACTTC. This encodes CASSPAGLYEQYF. This chain joins TRBV7-2 and TRBJ2-7; no definite D call. The CDR3 length is 13 residues. Germline V gene lookup returns CDR1 SGHTA and CDR2 FQGNSA. V was clipped by 5 bases and J by 3 bases, with 11 bases between them.

This clonotype was seen more than once but under ten times. The V call is TRBV24-1, the J call TRBJ2-5; 11 positions match TRBD1. This CDR3 region has 15 residues. CDR1 KGHDR and CDR2 SFDVKD come from the germline V gene. Trimming took 6 bases from V and 5 from J; bases not matched to a gene: 7. As DNA, the CDR3 is TGTGCCACCAGTTCCGGGACAGGGGGTATGGAGACCCAGTACTTC. Translation gives CATSSGTGGMETQYF.

This clonotype was observed at least ten times. The gene calls are TRBV9 and TRBJ2-1; D is unresolved. This CDR3 contains 13 residues. Germline assignment: CDR1 SGDLS and CDR2 YYNGEE. V dropped 3 bases and J dropped 10 bases, with 14 bases sitting between them. Here the CDR3 DNA reads TGTGCCAGCAGCGGAGGTCCCTCCGACGAGCAGTTCTTC. It specifies CASSGGPSDEQFF.

This clonotype was seen just once. The CDR3 here is CASRGMGEQFF. In DNA form, the CDR3 reads TGTGCCAGCCGGGGGATGGGCGAGCAGTTCTTC. This chain links TRBV11-3 with TRBJ2-1; D may be TRBD2 (6 bases). V lost 8 bases to trimming and J lost 10 bases, with 12 bases between them. From germline, CDR1 is SGHNT and CDR2 YENEEA. This CDR3 contains 11 residues.

This clonotype was detected ten times or more. The V and J genes are TRBV29-1 and TRBJ2-7; D unresolved. Germline values: CDR1 SQVTM, CDR2 ANQGSEA. The V gene lost 5 bases and the J gene lost 0 bases, with 5 bases spanning the gap. This CDR3 is built from 11 residues. The CDR3 sequence is CSVWDSYEQYF. The CDR3 DNA sequence: TGCAGCGTTTGGGACTCCTACGAGCAGTACTTC.

This chain uses TRBV29-1 with TRBJ2-5; 8 bases fit TRBD1. In germline, CDR1 is SQVTM, CDR2 ANQGSEA. The CDR3 spans 14 residues. V lost 1 base to trimming and J lost 1 base; unmatched junction nucleotides: 2. CDR3 coding DNA: TGCAGCGTTGAAGGGACAGGGTTCCAAGAGACCCAGTACTTC. Its protein is CSVEGTGFQETQYF.

The chain joins TRBV5-1 to TRBJ2-2; either TRBD1 or TRBD2 may fit D (5 bases each). CDR1 SGHRS and CDR2 YFSETQ come from the germline V gene. V was clipped by 1 base and J by 2 bases, with 12 bases between them. The CDR3 length is 16 residues. The CDR3 reads CASSLLGTGNTGELFF. The CDR3 coding sequence is TGCGCCAGCAGCTTGCTCGGGACGGGAAACACCGGGGAGCTGTTTTTT.

The rearrangement joins TRBV24-1 to TRBJ2-1; 11 bases map to TRBD2. Germline CDR1 KGHDR, CDR2 SFDVKD. The CDR3 has 15 amino acids. J lost 6 bases, V lost 7 bases, and 7 bases had no gene match. DNA of the CDR3: TGTGCCACCAGCCCGGGGGGGACTAGCGGCAATGAGCAGTTCTTC. This sequence encodes CATSPGGTSGNEQFF.

This chain uses TRBV5-1 with TRBJ1-5; D is possibly TRBD1 (5 bases). The CDR3 has 15 residues. The germline V gene encodes CDR1 SGHRS and CDR2 YFSETQ. The V and J ends lost 0 bases and 7 bases respectively, with 14 bases between them. The CDR3 DNA is TGCGCCAGCAGCTTGGCAACAGGCCCCGGGCAGCCCCAGCATTTT. It encodes CASSLATGPGQPQHF.

This sequence joins TRBV4-3 and TRBJ2-7; D gene uncertain. Germline V lookup: CDR1 LGHNA, CDR2 YSLEER. Trimming pared 0 bases from V and 6 bases from J, leaving 9 bases between. This CDR3 has 13 residues. In DNA form, the CDR3 reads TGCGCCAGCAGCCAAGATCTTGAGACCGAGCAGTACTTC. Residues: CASSQDLETEQYF.

This clonotype was recorded a few times. V is TRBV29-1 and J is TRBJ2-1, with 9 bases lining up with TRBD2. Germline V gene data show CDR1 as SQVTM and CDR2 as ANQGSEA. This CDR3 contains 14 residues. The V gene end was trimmed by 2 bases and the J gene end by 2 bases; junction bases not matched to a gene: 1. This chain's CDR3 is CSVESGGPYNEQFF. The CDR3 DNA sequence: TGCAGCGTTGAAAGCGGGGGGCCCTACAATGAGCAGTTCTTC.

This chain links TRBV20-1 with TRBJ2-5, with no clear D. CDR1 is DFQATT, CDR2 SNEGSKA, per germline (reference sequence). V was cut by 0 bases and J by 1 base, with 6 bases left in between. CDR3 length: 13 residues. The CDR3 coding sequence is TGCAGTGCTAGAGATTTGGTCCAAGAGACCCAGTACTTC. Translating gives CSARDLVQETQYF.

Ten or more counts support this clonotype. The V and J genes are TRBV5-1 and TRBJ2-1; D is unclear. V lost 1 base to trimming and J lost 5 bases, with 13 bases between them. The CDR3 is made up of 15 amino acids. Germline V gene data show CDR1 as SGHRS and CDR2 as YFSETQ. CDR3 in DNA: TGCGCCAGCAGCTTGTCGTGGGCCGGGCACAATGAGCAGTTCTTC. It codes for CASSLSWAGHNEQFF.

This sequence joins TRBV7-2 and TRBJ2-5; D is possibly TRBD2 (6 bases). With 5 bases removed from V and 2 bases from J, the gap between germline ends came to 18 bases. Germline lookup yields CDR1 SGHTA and CDR2 FQGNSA. CDR3 length: 16 amino acids. CDR3 in amino acids: CASSAPYRDLQETQYF. The DNA of the CDR3 is TGTGCCAGCAGCGCCCCTTACCGGGACTTGCAAGAGACCCAGTACTTC.